The rows below give T cell receptor beta chains drawn from one sample of a study of PD-1 blockade in classical Hodgkin lymphoma. The data were produced by immunoSEQ multiplex PCR, yet TCRdb's version contains in-frame clones alone and is incomplete. The sample has 15,000 to 25,000 clones, approximately 88% seen once; the top ten hold 6.5% to 8%. The sequenced sample was CD8+ T cells from blood, obtained before the fourth cycle of nivolumab. Receptors were obtained from a human donor with classical Hodgkin lymphoma. Each CDR3 is given with its conserved first and last residue. The order of the fields is J gene, clone size, V gene, D gene, CDR3 protein, CDR3 DNA. The D gene is left open where the match is weak. Some rows have no size entry. The others give once, few or many, or a class for an expanded clone.

TRBJ2-7 | . | TRBV7-9 | . | CASSFMPETYEQYF | TGTGCCAGCAGCTTTATGCCTGAAACCTACGAGCAGTACTTC
TRBJ2-2 | . | TRBV19 | TRBD1 | CASSKRQGGTGELFF | TGTGCCAGTAGTAAACGACAGGGCGGCACCGGGGAGCTGTTTTTT
TRBJ1-5 | . | TRBV15 | . | CATSRVFGGGYRPQHF | TGTGCCACCAGCAGAGTGTTCGGGGGTGGGTATCGGCCCCAGCATTTT
TRBJ2-7 | once | TRBV5-1 | TRBD2 | CASSPKGLAGEQYF | TGCGCCAGCAGCCCCAAGGGACTAGCGGGGGAGCAGTACTTC
TRBJ2-3 | . | TRBV6-6 | . | CASSNTDTQYF | TGTGCCAGCAGTAATACAGATACGCAGTATTTT
TRBJ2-5 | . | TRBV5-4 | . | CASRLWGGQRETQYF | TGTGCCAGCAGGTTGTGGGGGGGGCAAAGGGAGACCCAGTACTTC
TRBJ1-2 | . | TRBV7-8 | . | CASSFYSEGYTF | TGTGCCAGCAGCTTCTATTCAGAGGGCTACACCTTC
TRBJ2-7 | . | TRBV4-2 | TRBD1 | CASSQGSQGAYEQYF | TGTGCCAGCAGCCAAGGTTCACAGGGGGCTTACGAGCAGTACTTC
TRBJ2-1 | . | TRBV7-7 | TRBD2 | CASSPGLGNNEQFF | TGTGCCAGCAGCCCGGGACTAGGAAACAATGAGCAGTTCTTC
TRBJ1-2 | . | TRBV7-8 | . | CASSLNFGPDGMNYGYTF | TGTGCCAGCAGCTTAAATTTTGGGCCCGACGGAATGAACTATGGCTACACCTTC
TRBJ1-4 | . | TRBV4-3 | . | CASSGLGEKLFF | TGCGCCAGCAGCGGTCTTGGCGAAAAACTGTTTTTT
TRBJ1-1 | few | TRBV7-9 | . | CASSPTMRVGTEAFF | TGTGCCAGCAGCCCGACAATGCGTGTGGGCACTGAAGCTTTCTTT
TRBJ1-5 | few | TRBV10-3 | . | CAISESGNNQPQHF | TGTGCCATCAGTGAGTCAGGAAACAATCAGCCCCAGCATTTT
TRBJ2-1 | . | TRBV19 | TRBD2 | CASSTGTRSNNEQFF | TGTGCCAGTAGTACCGGGACTAGAAGTAACAATGAGCAGTTCTTC
TRBJ2-7 | . | TRBV30 | TRBD1 | CAWDREDHLQQYF | TGTGCCTGGGACAGGGAAGACCACCTACAGCAGTACTTC
TRBJ1-1 | . | TRBV9 | . | CASSLTGTTEAFF | TGTGCCAGCAGCCTGACAGGCACCACTGAAGCTTTCTTT
TRBJ2-3 | . | TRBV7-9 | TRBD2 | CASSRTGTSPDTQYF | TGTGCCAGCAGCCGGACCGGGACTAGTCCAGATACGCAGTATTTT
TRBJ2-5 | . | TRBV7-2 | . | CASSPGLRRETQYF | TGTGCCAGCAGCCCAGGACTCCGGCGGGAGACCCAGTACTTC
TRBJ1-1 | . | TRBV28 | TRBD1 | CASSFPGQEQNTEAFF | TGTGCCAGCAGTTTCCCGGGACAGGAACAGAACACTGAAGCTTTCTTT
TRBJ1-5 | . | TRBV5-4 | . | CASSPMGNQPQHF | TGTGCCAGCAGCCCAATGGGCAATCAGCCCCAGCATTTT
TRBJ1-6 | . | TRBV27 | . | CASSLSYNSPLHF | TGTGCCAGCAGTTTGAGTTATAATTCACCCCTCCACTTT
TRBJ1-1 | . | TRBV27 | TRBD1 | CASSRDRGRAEAFF | TGTGCCAGCAGCAGGGACAGGGGCAGGGCTGAAGCTTTCTTT
TRBJ2-1 | . | TRBV4-1 | TRBD2 | CASSQDPSGGARGNEQFF | TGCGCCAGCAGCCAAGACCCTAGCGGGGGGGCTAGGGGTAATGAGCAGTTCTTC
TRBJ1-5 | . | TRBV5-6 | . | CASSLSYSNQPQHF | TGTGCCAGCAGCTTGTCGTATAGCAATCAGCCCCAGCATTTT
TRBJ2-7 | . | TRBV7-9 | . | CASSLGVSYEQYF | TGTGCCAGCAGCTTAGGAGTCTCCTACGAGCAGTACTTC
TRBJ1-1 | few | TRBV6-6 | . | CASSTTGNTEAFF | TGTGCCAGCAGTACGACAGGGAACACTGAAGCTTTCTTT
TRBJ2-1 | . | TRBV5-1 | TRBD1 | CASSLGQGYNEQFF | TGCGCCAGCAGCCTGGGACAGGGCTACAATGAGCAGTTCTTC
TRBJ2-3 | . | TRBV9 | TRBD2 | CASSVQGTSGAYTDTQYF | TGTGCCAGCAGCGTCCAAGGGACTAGCGGGGCCTACACAGATACGCAGTATTTT
TRBJ1-1 | . | TRBV18 | . | CASSPGGEGAFF | TGTGCCAGCTCACCAGGCGGGGAAGGGGCTTTCTTT
TRBJ1-5 | once | TRBV30 | TRBD1 | CAWSVQGQSIPSNQPQHF | TGTGCCTGGAGTGTACAGGGACAGAGTATCCCTAGCAATCAGCCCCAGCATTTT
TRBJ2-7 | . | TRBV6-1 | . | CASSEYAGSYEQYF | TGTGCCAGCAGTGAATATGCAGGCTCCTACGAGCAGTACTTC
TRBJ2-3 | . | TRBV27 | . | CASSLGGGDFTDTQYF | TGTGCCAGCAGTTTAGGCGGGGGCGACTTCACAGATACGCAGTATTTT
TRBJ1-1 | . | TRBV9 | TRBD1 | CASSAGTGVMNTEAFF | TGTGCCAGCAGCGCCGGGACAGGGGTTATGAACACTGAAGCTTTCTTT
TRBJ2-1 | . | TRBV7-9 | TRBD2 | CASSDGTSGGSYNEQFF | TGTGCCAGCAGCGATGGGACTAGCGGGGGATCCTACAATGAGCAGTTCTTC
TRBJ2-7 | . | TRBV5-1 | . | CASSSYQSSYEQYF | TGCGCCAGCAGCTCATATCAAAGCTCCTACGAGCAGTACTTC
TRBJ1-5 | . | TRBV4-2 | . | CASSQDHYSNQPQHF | TGTGCCAGCAGCCAGGACCATTATAGCAATCAGCCCCAGCATTTT
TRBJ1-2 | . | TRBV2 | . | CASSEGPTTGRYGYTF | TGTGCCAGCAGTGAAGGGCCTACGACAGGCCGCTATGGCTACACCTTC
TRBJ2-5 | . | TRBV7-2 | TRBD2 | CASSYTGLGKTQYF | TGTGCCAGCAGCTACACAGGACTAGGGAAGACCCAGTACTTC
TRBJ2-3 | . | TRBV5-8 | . | CASSLAVAYTDTQYF | TGTGCCAGCAGCTTGGCGGTTGCGTACACAGATACGCAGTATTTT
TRBJ1-2 | . | TRBV13 | TRBD1 | CASSPKTGGGSYGYTF | TGTGCCAGCAGCCCAAAGACAGGGGGCGGAAGCTATGGCTACACCTTC
TRBJ2-1 | . | TRBV6-5 | TRBD2 | CASSYSPSGGPEQFF | TGTGCCAGCAGTTACTCGCCAAGCGGGGGGCCTGAGCAGTTCTTC